The T cell receptor (beta chain) under discussion was sequenced for a study of OX40 agonist ivuxolimab in advanced cancers. Study overall: Participants averaged about 60 years of age (range roughly 23 to 80) and were roughly 80% male. Therapy given before enrollment (anti-PD-1, anti-PD-L1 or anti-CTLA-4) was allowed, and 40% had some.

Only in-frame clones appear in the TCRdb table, and some are missing; sequencing was by immunoSEQ multiplex PCR. Of about 66,000 clones detected, 86% appear once; the ten largest clones hold around 8.2%. Germline V gives CDR1 SEHNR, CDR2 FQNEAQ (reference sequence). V was trimmed by 5 bases and J by 8 bases, leaving 13 bases between them. The CDR3 length is 14 residues. Drawing of blood for sampling happened at baseline, at cycle 4 day 1, and at cycle 7 day 1. A single count supports this clone. The sequence was collected from an adult with an advanced solid tumor such as melanoma, head and neck, liver or kidney cancer. The sample here was CD4+ or CD8+ T cells sorted from blood, taken in a trial of the OX40 agonist ivuxolimab. The chain couples TRBV7-9 to TRBJ1-6; the D gene is possibly TRBD1 (5 bases). CDR3 in amino acids: CASSQGLADSPLHF. The CDR3 DNA is TGTGCCAGCAGCCAGGGTCTTGCGGATTCACCCCTCCACTTT.